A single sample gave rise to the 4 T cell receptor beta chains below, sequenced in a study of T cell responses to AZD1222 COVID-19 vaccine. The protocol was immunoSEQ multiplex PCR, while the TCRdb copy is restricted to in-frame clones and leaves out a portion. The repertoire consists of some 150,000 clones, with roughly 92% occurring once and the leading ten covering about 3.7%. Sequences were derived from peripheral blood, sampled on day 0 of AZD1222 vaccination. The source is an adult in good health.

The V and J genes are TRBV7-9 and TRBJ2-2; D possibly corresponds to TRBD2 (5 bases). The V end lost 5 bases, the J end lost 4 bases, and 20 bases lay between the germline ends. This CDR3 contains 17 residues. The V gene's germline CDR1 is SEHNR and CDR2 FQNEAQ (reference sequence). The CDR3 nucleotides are TGTGCCAGCAGCCTTAAGGTTATCGTCGGAGGCACCGGGGAGCTGTTTTTT. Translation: CASSLKVIVGGTGELFF.

The CDR3 reads CASSPQVAVSNNEQFF. DNA for the CDR3: TGTGCCAGCAGCCCCCAAGTAGCGGTCAGTAACAATGAGCAGTTCTTC. The chain carries TRBV9 and TRBJ2-1, with D possibly TRBD2 on 6 matching bases. CDR3 size: 16 residues. Germline CDR1 SGDLS, CDR2 YYNGEE. Trimming left V 4 bases short and J 5 bases short, with 19 bases between.

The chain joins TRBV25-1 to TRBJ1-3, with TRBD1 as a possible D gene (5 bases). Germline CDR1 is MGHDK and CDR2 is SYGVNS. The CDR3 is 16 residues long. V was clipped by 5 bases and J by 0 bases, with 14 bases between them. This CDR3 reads CASSYGALASGNTIYF. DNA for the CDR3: TGTGCCAGCAGTTATGGGGCCCTCGCCTCTGGAAACACCATATATTTT.

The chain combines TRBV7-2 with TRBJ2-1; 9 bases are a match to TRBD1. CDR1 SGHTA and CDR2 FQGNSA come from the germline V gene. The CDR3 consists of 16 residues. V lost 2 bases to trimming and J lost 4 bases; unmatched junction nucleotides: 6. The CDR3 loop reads CASSLFVGQGYNEQFF. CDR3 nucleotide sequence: TGTGCCAGCAGCTTATTTGTAGGACAGGGGTACAATGAGCAGTTCTTC.